A single sample gave rise to the 21 T cell receptor beta chains below, sequenced in a study of T-cell memory formation after mild COVID-19 (dated by TCRdb to about 2021). Library creation used 5' RACE. Sequencing took place on an Illumina NovaSeq 6000. TCRdb cleaned the public reads at Q25 with fastp, built clones with MiXCR and kept in-frame beta chains. Entries are consolidated by CDR3 protein sequence, retaining the most common genes and DNA. This sample is represented by tens of thousands of distinct CDR3 sequences; about 6.8% of them were singletons. Jointly, the top ten make up 0.79% of the sample. The sample taken for sequencing was PBMCs or a T cell subset sorted from them (not recorded which). The source is an adult who had mild COVID-19 (a few samples of this study predate the infection). The sample titles of this study are shuffled in the database, so cell type and time point are left out.

In its sample, this clonotype was seen a few times. The chain uses TRBV24-1 and TRBJ2-3; 7 bases are a match to TRBD2. CDR3 size: 16 residues. In germline, CDR1 is KGHDR, CDR2 SFDVKD. J gave up 5 bases and V 6 bases, and 13 bases lay outside the gene matches. The CDR3 coding sequence is TGTGCCACCAGTAAGACCGCGTCGGGGGGTATAGATACGCAGTATTTT. Protein sequence: CATSKTASGGIDTQYF.

This clonotype was seen ten or more times. The rearrangement joins TRBV5-1 to TRBJ2-3, with unresolved D. V was trimmed by 4 bases and J by 0 bases, leaving 12 bases between them. CDR3 length: 15 amino acids. Germline values: CDR1 SGHRS, CDR2 YFSETQ. The CDR3 loop reads CASSPGPLSTDTQYF. The CDR3 DNA follows: TGCGCCAGCAGCCCCGGCCCGTTGAGCACAGATACGCAGTATTTT. The variable domain in full, completed from reference TRBV5-1 and TRBJ2-3, reads KAGVTQTPRYLIKTRGQQVTLSCSPISGHRSVSWYQQTPGQGLQFLFEYFSETQRNKGNFPGRFSGRQFSNSRSEMNVSTLELGDSALYLCASSPGPLSTDTQYFGPGTRLTVL.

This clonotype has more than one count but fewer than ten. V and J are TRBV18 and TRBJ2-3; D not certain. This CDR3 contains 14 residues. Germline CDR1 reads KGHSH; CDR2 reads LQKENI. V was trimmed by 4 bases and J by 2 bases, leaving 10 bases between them. CDR3 nucleotides: TGTGCCAGCTCACTCCACGCCGACACAGATACGCAGTATTTT. It translates to CASSLHADTDTQYF.

The gene calls are TRBV2 and TRBJ1-1; D not resolved. CDR3 length: 13 amino acids. Deletions cut 9 bases from V and 4 bases from J, with 15 bases between. CDR1 SNHLY and CDR2 FYNNEI come from the germline V gene. The chain's CDR3 is CASVWGTGTEAFF. In DNA, the CDR3 is TGTGCCAGTGTATGGGGAACGGGCACTGAAGCTTTCTTT.

This clonotype turned up a few times. The chain is built from TRBV23-1 and TRBJ1-6; no reliable D call. TRBV23-1 is assigned to the ORF class and has an uncertain function. The V end was cut by 4 bases, the J end by 8 bases, with 12 bases between. This CDR3 comprises 14 residues. The CDR3 here is CASSREGPHSPLHF. The CDR3 DNA follows: TGCGCCAGCAGTCGGGAGGGTCCGCATTCACCCCTCCACTTT.

By share of the sample, this clonotype is medium-sized. The chain employs TRBV5-1 and TRBJ2-3, with D uncertain. Germline V gives CDR1 SGHRS, CDR2 YFSETQ. The CDR3 contains 15 residues. Trimming stripped 2 bases from V and 2 bases from J, with 12 bases between. The CDR3 DNA is TGCGCCAGCAGCTTTGGGAACGACGCCACAGATACGCAGTATTTT. This translates into CASSFGNDATDTQYF. The entire variable domain, with the rest obtained from reference TRBV5-1 and TRBJ2-3, is as follows: KAGVTQTPRYLIKTRGQQVTLSCSPISGHRSVSWYQQTPGQGLQFLFEYFSETQRNKGNFPGRFSGRQFSNSRSEMNVSTLELGDSALYLCASSFGNDATDTQYFGPGTRLTVL.

The chain links TRBV7-9 to TRBJ2-5; D is unclear. CDR1 is SEHNR and CDR2 is FQNEAQ in the germline V gene (reference sequence). The CDR3 is 13 amino acids. The V end lost 3 bases, the J end lost 4 bases, and 9 bases lay between the germline ends. The CDR3 protein is CASSLVARETQYF. CDR3 DNA sequence: TGTGCCAGCAGCTTGGTAGCCCGAGAGACCCAGTACTTC.

This clonotype is labeled medium-sized. This chain uses TRBV11-2 with TRBJ2-3; 7 nucleotides line up with TRBD2. CDR1 is SGHAT, CDR2 FQNNGV, per germline. Trimming at V came to 1 base and at J to 3 bases, leaving 4 bases not matched to a gene. The CDR3 totals 15 residues. The CDR3 DNA follows: TGTGCCAGCAGCTTAGGCGGGAGTCGGACAGATACGCAGTATTTT. Its translation is CASSLGGSRTDTQYF.

This clonotype showed up many times. J is TRBJ2-7 and V is TRBV6-1, with 9 bases identical to TRBD1. V shed 10 bases and J 2 bases; nucleotides not matched to a gene: 9. Germline loops: CDR1 MNHNS, CDR2 SASEGT. The CDR3 runs to 14 residues. This CDR3 is CATRGQGDTYEQYF. The CDR3 bases are TGTGCCACCCGGGGACAGGGAGACACCTACGAGCAGTACTTC.

This clonotype was seen only a few times. V gene TRBV6-6 combines with J gene TRBJ2-7, with 11 nucleotides matching TRBD1. With 0 bases clipped from V and 3 bases from J, the junction kept 4 bases outside the gene matches. The CDR3 is 16 residues long. Per the germline V gene, CDR1 is MNHNY and CDR2 is SVGAGI (reference sequence). CDR3 sequence reads: CASSYSDRGLSYEQYF. In nucleotides, the CDR3 is TGTGCCAGCAGTTACTCGGACAGGGGGCTTAGCTACGAGCAGTACTTC.

This clonotype was recorded many times. This chain uses TRBV5-5 with TRBJ2-7, with TRBD2 as a possible D gene (5 bases). The V end was cut by 2 bases, the J end by 0 bases, with 9 bases between. Germline CDR1 is SGHKS and CDR2 is YYEKEE (reference sequence). This CDR3 contains 14 residues. The CDR3 sequence is CASSLYGGSYEQYF. CDR3 in DNA: TGTGCCAGCAGCTTATACGGAGGCTCCTACGAGCAGTACTTC.

The chain joins TRBV27 to TRBJ2-3; 8 nucleotides align to TRBD2. CDR3 length: 14 amino acids. V was clipped by 5 bases and J by 4 bases; unmatched bases: 5. The germline gives CDR1 MNHEY, CDR2 SMNVEV (reference sequence). The DNA for the CDR3 is TGTGCCAGCAGTCGTAGCGGGGATCCAGATACGCAGTATTTT. Residues: CASSRSGDPDTQYF.

Ten or more counts support this clonotype. This rearrangement joins TRBV5-1 to TRBJ2-2; D is perhaps TRBD2 (6 bases). This CDR3 region has 16 residues. Germline V gene sequence: CDR1 SGHRS, CDR2 YFSETQ. V lost 4 bases and J lost 2, with 15 bases in between. The CDR3 nucleotides are TGCGCCAGCAGCGTAGCCGGGACTGACAACACCGGGGAGCTGTTTTTT. Translating it yields CASSVAGTDNTGELFF.

This clonotype was picked up a small number of times. This rearrangement joins TRBV6-6 to TRBJ2-1; 13 bases agree with TRBD2. This CDR3 has 15 residues. Germline loops: CDR1 MNHNY, CDR2 SVGAGI (reference sequence). The V gene end was trimmed by 2 bases and the J gene end by 7 bases; junction bases not matched to a gene: 2. This CDR3 reads CASSYPGLAGNEQFF. DNA of the CDR3: TGTGCCAGCAGTTACCCGGGACTAGCGGGGAATGAGCAGTTCTTC.

This clonotype appeared many times. The genes are TRBV7-6 and TRBJ1-5, with D uncertain. The CDR3 loop spans 14 amino acids. V lost 5 bases and J 6 bases, leaving 14 bases between the germline ends. Germline values: CDR1 SGHVS, CDR2 FNYEAQ. CDR3 protein: CASSAGGLGQPQHF. For the CDR3, the DNA is TGTGCCAGCAGCGCGGGCGGTCTCGGTCAGCCCCAGCATTTT. Variable domain in full (rest from reference TRBV7-6 and TRBJ1-5): GAGVSQSPRYKVTKRGQDVALRCDPISGHVSLYWYRQALGQGPEFLTYFNYEAQQDKSGLPNDRFSAERPEGSISTLTIQRTEQRDSAMYRCASSAGGLGQPQHFGDGTRLSIL.

This clonotype was found many times. V usage is TRBV5-1 and J usage is TRBJ2-5; D is unclear. The CDR3 is made up of 13 amino acids. Germline V lookup: CDR1 SGHRS, CDR2 YFSETQ. Trimming took off 2 bases at V and 5 bases at J, with 10 bases between the two ends. The CDR3, as DNA: TGCGCCAGCAGCTTCGAAAGTACGGAGACCCAGTACTTC. Protein sequence: CASSFESTETQYF.

This clonotype was found a few times. This chain joins TRBV7-8 and TRBJ2-7; the match to TRBD2 covers 13 bases. Germline V gene data show CDR1 as SGHVS and CDR2 as FQNEAQ. With V trimmed by 5 bases and J by 6 bases, 4 bases remained unmatched. The CDR3 has 14 amino acids. The CDR3 coding sequence is TGTGCCAGCAGCCGGACTAGCGGGAGTATCGAGCAGTACTTC. Amino acid sequence: CASSRTSGSIEQYF.

This clonotype turned up a few times. This chain links TRBV3-1 with TRBJ2-1; possibly TRBD2 for D (6 bases). CDR1 and CDR2 from the germline V gene are LGHDT and YNNKEL (reference sequence). The ends were cut back, 2 bases at V and 9 bases at J, with 20 bases in the middle. The CDR3 covers 16 residues. For the CDR3, the DNA is TGTGCCAGCAGCCAAAATGGGGAGGTGTCAGGTGGTGAGCAGTTCTTC. Amino acid sequence: CASSQNGEVSGGEQFF.

This clonotype was seen repeatedly, ten times or more. The chain carries TRBV24-1 and TRBJ2-2, with no clear D. CDR1 is KGHDR and CDR2 is SFDVKD in the germline V gene. The CDR3 is 16 residues long. V dropped 4 bases and J dropped 1 base, with 12 bases sitting between them. The chain's CDR3 is CATSDEGRLNTGELFF. The CDR3 bases are TGTGCCACCAGTGACGAAGGACGGTTGAACACCGGGGAGCTGTTTTTT.

The DNA of the CDR3 is TGTGCCACCAGCAGAGGGGGGACTAGCGGCACCTACGAGCAGTACTTC. Protein product: CATSRGGTSGTYEQYF. J is TRBJ2-7 and V is TRBV15; 11 bases align to TRBD2. This CDR3 region has 16 residues. Germline lookup yields CDR1 LNHNV and CDR2 YYDKDF (reference sequence). With V trimmed by 1 base and J by 2 bases, 4 bases remained unmatched.

In its sample, this clonotype was seen many times. The genes are TRBV5-1 and TRBJ2-1; D gene ambiguous. Germline V gene data show CDR1 as SGHRS and CDR2 as YFSETQ. The CDR3 totals 15 residues. V lost 4 bases to trimming and J lost 1 base, with 12 bases between them. This CDR3 is CASSLATWSYNEQFF. CDR3 DNA sequence: TGCGCCAGCAGCCTCGCCACATGGTCCTACAATGAGCAGTTCTTC.